This TCR beta chain is from a study of long-term antiretroviral therapy in people with HIV. Notes on the study in general: Versus controls, repertoires in people with HIV had narrower CDR3 length ranges.

In regard to this clone: No antigen is known for it.

Trimming took 4 bases from V and 3 from J, leaving 16 bases between them. CDR3 length equals 15 residues. Germline V gene lookup returns CDR1 SGHRS and CDR2 YFSETQ. Researchers report immunoSEQ v3.0 was run at survey level. The table came from immunoSEQ multiplex PCR; TCRdb's copy has only in-frame clones and leaves some out. The sample includes 25,000 to 30,000 clones, about 89% of them seen just once. The receptor comes from a young man with HIV. The specimen was unsorted PBMCs, collected 3.1 years after starting antiretroviral therapy. J is TRBJ1-1 and V is TRBV5-1, with D possibly being TRBD1 (5 bases). CDR3: CASSPSKDIDTEAFF. CDR3 DNA: TGCGCCAGCAGCCCGTCAAAGGACATCGACACTGAAGCTTTCTTT.